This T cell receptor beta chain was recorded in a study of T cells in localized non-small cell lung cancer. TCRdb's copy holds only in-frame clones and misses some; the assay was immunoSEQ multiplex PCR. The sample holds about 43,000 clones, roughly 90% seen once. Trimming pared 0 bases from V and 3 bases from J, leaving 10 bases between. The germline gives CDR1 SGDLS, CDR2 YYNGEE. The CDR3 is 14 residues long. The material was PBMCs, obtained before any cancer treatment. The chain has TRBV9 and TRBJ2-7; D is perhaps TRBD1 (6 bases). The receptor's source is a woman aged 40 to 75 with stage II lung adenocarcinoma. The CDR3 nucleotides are TGTGCCAGCAGCGTAGAAGACAGGTTCTACGAGCAGTACTTC. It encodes CASSVEDRFYEQYF.